Following are 24 T cell receptor beta chains from one sample sequenced in a study of blood T cell repertoires in COVID-19 (TCRdb year 2020). The library was built by means of the immunoSEQ multiplex PCR assay. In TCRdb, the immuneACCESS table is reduced to in-frame sequences with V and J assigned. These tables do not hold every clone; where another copy was compared, an unresolved V gene accounts for under half, and the others remain unexplained. A total of tens of thousands of clones appear in this sample, 77% of them only once. Roughly 17% of the sample belongs to the ten largest clones. The sequenced sample was peripheral blood. These receptors were taken from a human donor in a cohort sampled during active COVID-19.

This sequence joins TRBV6-2 or TRBV6-3 and TRBJ2-1; no clear D. Germline V CDR1 and CDR2: MNHEY, SVGEGT. V was pared by 2 bases and J by 3 bases, with 5 bases between. This CDR3 contains 13 residues. The CDR3 DNA is TGTGCCAGCAGTTACGCGTTCTACAATGAGCAGTTCTTC. Translation: CASSYAFYNEQFF.

CDR3 in amino acids: CASSQVRAGGNEQFF. The CDR3 DNA reads as TGTGCCAGCAGCCAAGTTAGAGCGGGAGGGAATGAGCAGTTCTTC. The V gene is TRBV3-1 (or the pseudogene TRBV3-2), the J gene TRBJ2-1, with TRBD2 matching over 10 bases. Germline loops: CDR1 LGHDT, CDR2 YNNKEL (reference sequence). J was trimmed by 7 bases and V by 1 base; bases with no gene match: 4. The CDR3 totals 15 residues.

The rearrangement links TRBV6-6 to TRBJ1-4, with D unclear. Germline assignment: CDR1 MNHNY and CDR2 SVGAGI (reference sequence). The CDR3 extends over 15 amino acids. Trimming took 2 bases from V and 6 from J, leaving 13 bases between them. The CDR3 loop is CASSYGGWKYEKLFF. Written as DNA, the CDR3 is TGTGCCAGCAGTTACGGAGGATGGAAGTATGAAAAACTGTTTTTT.

This clone is deemed medium-sized. The genes are TRBV19 and TRBJ1-3, with 8 bases matching TRBD1. The ends lost 7 bases at V and 4 bases at J; junction bases unmatched: 6. The V gene's germline CDR1 is LNHDA and CDR2 SQIVND (reference sequence). CDR3 length: 14 residues. CDR3 residues: CASNHRDRGNTIYF. CDR3 nucleotide sequence: TGTGCCAGTAACCACCGGGACAGGGGAAACACCATATATTTT.

V is TRBV5-1 and J is TRBJ2-6, with a possible D match to TRBD1 (5 bases). With 0 bases removed from V and 0 bases from J, the gap between germline ends came to 10 bases. This CDR3 has 17 amino acids. Per the germline V gene, CDR1 is SGHRS and CDR2 is YFSETQ. DNA for the CDR3: TGCGCCAGCAGCTTGGCCACAGGCGTCTCTGGGGCCAACGTCCTGACTTTC. This gives the protein CASSLATGVSGANVLTF.

The chain employs TRBV6-5 and TRBJ1-1; 10 bases are shared with TRBD1. CDR3 size: 15 residues. The trim removed 7 bases at V and 3 bases at J, leaving 8 bases unmatched. CDR1 and CDR2 from the germline V gene are MNHEY and SVGAGI. This chain's CDR3 is CASKPDRGQYTEAFF. The CDR3 DNA follows: TGTGCCAGCAAACCAGACAGGGGGCAGTACACTGAAGCTTTCTTT.

Many counts were recorded for this clone. The chain uses TRBV2 and TRBJ1-2, with 8 bases identical to TRBD1. Losses at the gene ends were 10 bases for V and 4 bases for J; bases not matched to a gene: 5. CDR1 SNHLY and CDR2 FYNNEI come from the germline V gene. This CDR3 has 12 amino acids. The CDR3 spells CATAGGGYGYTF. The CDR3 DNA follows: TGTGCCACCGCAGGGGGCGGCTATGGCTACACCTTC.

The V and J genes are TRBV12-5 and TRBJ1-6; no clear D gene. The CDR3 is 15 residues long. Trimming pared 1 base from V and 5 bases from J, leaving 9 bases between. CDR1 and CDR2 from the germline V gene are LGHNT and FRNRAP. CDR3 coding DNA: TGTGCTAGTGGTTTGGGGTCAGGTGATAATTCACCCCTCCACTTT. Its protein product is CASGLGSGDNSPLHF.

The chain carries TRBV28 and TRBJ1-2, with 10 bases aligning to TRBD1. The germline V gene has CDR1 MDHEN and CDR2 SYDVKM. With 4 bases clipped from V and 6 bases from J, the junction kept 8 bases outside the gene matches. CDR3 length equals 15 residues. CDR3 loop: CASSSVGTGAHGYTF. The DNA of the CDR3 is TGTGCCAGCAGTTCGGTAGGGACAGGGGCTCATGGCTACACCTTC.

The gene calls are TRBV5-6 and TRBJ1-2, with D perhaps matching TRBD1 (5 bases). Germline loops: CDR1 SGHDT, CDR2 YYEEEE. Between the trimmed V and J ends, which lost 3 bases and 1 base, there was a span of 16 bases. The length of the CDR3 is 16 residues. CDR3 loop: CASSYTGGRVNYGYTF. Here the CDR3 DNA reads TGTGCCAGCAGCTACACGGGGGGAAGGGTTAACTATGGCTACACCTTC.

The J gene is TRBJ2-1, the V gene TRBV19, with 11 bases aligning to TRBD2. J lost 1 base, V lost 5 bases, and 4 bases had no gene match. The germline CDR1 and CDR2 sequences are LNHDA and SQIVND (reference sequence). The CDR3 is 16 amino acids. CDR3 sequence: CASSLPSGRSYNEQFF. Written as DNA, the CDR3 is TGTGCCAGTAGTTTACCTAGCGGGAGGTCCTACAATGAGCAGTTCTTC.

This chain joins TRBV30 and TRBJ2-1, with 8 bases identical to TRBD2. V was clipped by 3 bases and J by 9 bases; unmatched bases: 7. The CDR3 sequence is 13 residues long. In germline, CDR1 is GTSNPN, CDR2 SVGIG (reference sequence). The chain's CDR3 is CAWSSGGPVEQFF. The CDR3 DNA reads TGTGCCTGGAGCTCGGGAGGGCCGGTTGAGCAGTTCTTC.

The chain joins TRBV24-1 to TRBJ2-5; 8 bases fit TRBD2. The CDR3 is made up of 13 amino acids. CDR1 is KGHDR and CDR2 is SFDVKD in the germline V gene. The V gene end was trimmed by 9 bases and the J gene end by 1 base; junction bases not matched to a gene: 3. Here the CDR3 reads CATRTSGQETQYF. The DNA of the CDR3 is TGTGCCACCCGAACTAGCGGCCAAGAGACCCAGTACTTC.

The gene calls are TRBV5-6 and TRBJ1-5; 9 bases align to TRBD1. Germline loops: CDR1 SGHDT, CDR2 YYEEEE. V gave up 0 bases and J gave up 7 bases; unmatched junction bases: 8. The CDR3 is made up of 16 amino acids. CDR3 DNA sequence: TGTGCCAGCAGCTTGGCGGGACAGGGACTGAAACAGCCCCAGCATTTT. It yields the protein CASSLAGQGLKQPQHF.

The chain couples TRBV28 to TRBJ1-2, with TRBD1 identical over 10 bases. Germline CDR1 and CDR2: MDHEN and SYDVKM. Trimming at V came to 3 bases and at J to 2 bases, leaving 3 bases not matched to a gene. CDR3 length: 15 residues. CDR3 region: CASSLMDRGNYGYTF. DNA of the CDR3: TGTGCCAGCAGTTTGATGGACAGGGGGAACTATGGCTACACCTTC.

V usage is TRBV29-1 and J usage is TRBJ2-7, with 11 nucleotides matching TRBD1. The germline gives CDR1 SQVTM, CDR2 ANQGSEA. V was clipped by 7 bases and J by 9 bases; unmatched bases: 5. This CDR3 has 11 amino acids. CDR3 DNA: TGCAGCGGGGGACAGGGGGGAGTGCAGTACTTC. Translation: CSGGQGGVQYF.

The chain is built from TRBV28 and TRBJ1-2; 7 nucleotides match TRBD1. Germline V lookup: CDR1 MDHEN, CDR2 SYDVKM. The CDR3 runs 16 residues. Unmatched junction bases numbered 16, after V lost 4 bases and J lost 8 bases. In DNA form, the CDR3 reads TGTGCCAGCAGTTCCCCCTTACAGGGGCGGAGGAAAGGCTACACCTTC. It translates to CASSSPLQGRRKGYTF.

V and J are TRBV30 and TRBJ2-1; 8 bases agree with TRBD1. The CDR3 extends over 18 amino acids. CDR1 is GTSNPN and CDR2 is SVGIG in the germline V gene (reference sequence). The V and J ends lost 4 bases and 5 bases, in that order; junction bases with no gene match: 19. Here the CDR3 reads CAWNKGQGMISTHNEQFF. DNA for the CDR3: TGTGCCTGGAATAAAGGACAGGGCATGATCAGTACTCACAATGAGCAGTTCTTC. Looking up the rest from reference TRBV30 and TRBJ2-1 gives the full variable domain: SQTIHQWPATLVQPVGSPLSLECTVEGTSNPNLYWYRQAAGRGLQLLFYSVGIGQISSEVPQNLSASRPQDRQFILSSKKLLLSDSGFYLCAWNKGQGMISTHNEQFFGPGTRLTVL.

This chain joins TRBV20-1 and TRBJ2-3; tentatively, D is TRBD2 (6 bases). Germline CDR1 reads DFQATT; CDR2 reads SNEGSKA (reference sequence). V dropped 7 bases and J dropped 12 bases, with 17 bases sitting between them. This CDR3 has 11 amino acids. CDR3 nucleotides: TGCAGTGGGAGGGAGACCCTTCTTCAGTATTTT. This codes for CSGRETLLQYF.

J is TRBJ2-2 and V is TRBV2; TRBD2 aligns across 9 bases. The CDR3 length is 16 residues. With 7 bases clipped from V and 4 bases from J, the junction kept 10 bases outside the gene matches. Looked up from germline, CDR1 is SNHLY and CDR2 is FYNNEI. In DNA form, the CDR3 reads TGTGCCAGCACGGCTAGCGGGACCCTTTCCACCGGGGAGCTGTTTTTT. Translation gives CASTASGTLSTGELFF.

This rearrangement joins TRBV18 to TRBJ1-1; 8 bases agree with TRBD1. This CDR3 is built from 15 residues. The germline V gene encodes CDR1 KGHSH and CDR2 LQKENI. The ends lost 3 bases at V and 1 base at J; junction bases unmatched: 4. The CDR3 nucleotides read TGTGCCAGCTCACCTCAGGGGGCCCAGAACACTGAAGCTTTCTTT. The encoded protein is CASSPQGAQNTEAFF.

The genes are TRBV11-1 and TRBJ2-1; 8 bases are shared with TRBD2. The CDR3 consists of 16 residues. Trimming cost V 5 bases and J 4 bases; bases outside gene matches: 10. Germline-derived CDR1 and CDR2 are SGHAT and FQDESV (reference sequence). CDR3 sequence reads: CASSPSGTRTYNEQFF. For the CDR3, the DNA is TGTGCCAGCAGCCCATCCGGGACTAGGACTTACAATGAGCAGTTCTTC. Filled out from reference TRBV11-1 and TRBJ2-1, the complete variable domain reads EAEVAQSPRYKITEKSQAVAFWCDPISGHATLYWYRQILGQGPELLVQFQDESVVDDSQLPKDRFSAERLKGVDSTLKIQPAELGDSAMYLCASSPSGTRTYNEQFFGPGTRLTVL.

This rearrangement joins TRBV7-2 to TRBJ2-7; a possible D gene is TRBD1 (5 bases). V dropped 5 bases and J dropped 0 bases, with 14 bases sitting between them. Germline V lookup: CDR1 SGHTA, CDR2 FQGNSA. The CDR3 has 15 amino acids. In DNA, the CDR3 is TGTGCCAGCAGCCCGGACACCCTTTACTCCTACGAGCAGTACTTC. Translating gives CASSPDTLYSYEQYF.

The CDR3 DNA sequence: TGTGCCAGCAGTCCCGGCGGTCCGGGGGTCTATGGCTACACCTTC. Residues: CASSPGGPGVYGYTF. V is TRBV27 and J is TRBJ1-2; tentatively, D is TRBD1 (5 bases). Germline CDR1 reads MNHEY; CDR2 reads SMNVEV (reference sequence). This CDR3 has 15 amino acids. V gave up 5 bases and J gave up 4 bases, with 17 bases separating them.